The entry below describes one T cell receptor beta chain. Its antigen is as yet unknown. Sequencing was performed with immunoSEQ multiplex PCR; in TCRdb, only in-frame clones are kept and a portion is missing. The sample has more than 2 million clones; approximately 94% are singletons. From germline, CDR1 is WSHSY and CDR2 SAAADI. The V end lost 3 bases, the J end lost 0 bases, and 15 bases lay between the germline ends. The CDR3 runs 16 residues. This entry comes from a study of shared clonotypes between healthy human individuals. Points from the study as a whole: Shared clonotypes across all four donors exceeded non-shared ones in generation probability. The study generally estimated greater richness for naive than memory subsets. Naive CD4 clonotype sharing across a handful of donors was approximately 5.2%.

The gene calls are TRBV10-2 and TRBJ2-7; possibly TRBD2 for D (6 bases). Specimen: naive CD4+ T cells sorted from blood. The subset is: CD45RA+ positively selected. The sequence was obtained from a young man in good health. CDR3 DNA: TGCGCCAGCAGTGACAGGACTATTAATTACTCCTACGAGCAGTACTTC. It translates to CASSDRTINYSYEQYF.